This TCR beta chain was recovered during a study of T cells after yellow fever vaccination. This clonotype was detected a few times. TCRdb redid the calling of the 5' RACE reads with MiXCR, one entry per CDR3 protein. The data contain approximately 250,000 distinct CDR3 sequences, over 3% of them singletons. Germline V CDR1 and CDR2: KGHDR, SFDVKD. V shed 5 bases and J shed 10 bases, with 20 bases lying between them. The length of the CDR3 is 15 residues. The clonotype originates from a man in his late teens or twenties who received the YFV17D yellow fever vaccine. The sample here was PBMCs, taken 15 days after the yellow fever booster vaccination. The chain employs TRBV24-1 and TRBJ2-1; D gene ambiguous. The CDR3 DNA sequence: TGTGCCACCAGTGGAACGGACGGCCAGGTTGGGGAGCAGTTCTTC. It translates to CATSGTDGQVGEQFF.